This passage covers 21 T cell receptor beta chains from one sample sequenced in a study of OX40 agonist ivuxolimab in advanced cancers. Generated by immunoSEQ multiplex PCR, the TCRdb table keeps only in-frame clones and is missing some. Of around 41,000 clones in the sample, around four fifths were seen once. Sequenced material: CD4+ or CD8+ T cells sorted from blood, taken in a trial of the OX40 agonist ivuxolimab. The source of these receptors is an adult with an advanced solid tumor such as melanoma, head and neck, liver or kidney cancer.

The CDR3 DNA follows: TGTGCCAGCAGCTCCGAGGGACAGGGAAGCGGTCCAGCTAACTATGGCTACACCTTC. As protein: CASSSEGQGSGPANYGYTF. This chain uses TRBV13 with TRBJ1-2, with 9 bases aligning to TRBD1. Germline loops: CDR1 PRHDT, CDR2 FYEKMQ (reference sequence). V shed 4 bases, J shed 0 bases, and the junction held 15 bases outside the gene matches. The length of the CDR3 is 19 residues.

This chain uses TRBV4-1 with TRBJ1-4; D is uncertain. The CDR3 sequence is 17 residues long. Trimming removed 3 bases from V and 5 bases from J, with 19 bases in between. Germline V gives CDR1 MGHRA, CDR2 YSYEKL. DNA for the CDR3: TGCGCCAGCAGCCATCCCAAAGGGTCCGGATCCAATGAAAAACTGTTTTTT. Translation: CASSHPKGSGSNEKLFF.

The chain recombines TRBV11-3 with TRBJ2-1; 10 bases agree with TRBD1. With 5 bases clipped from V and 7 bases from J, the junction kept 8 bases outside the gene matches. Germline assignment: CDR1 SGHNT and CDR2 YENEEA. The CDR3 length is 15 residues. CDR3 region: CASSVPGQGHNEQFF. In nucleotides, the CDR3 is TGTGCCAGCAGCGTACCGGGACAGGGGCATAATGAGCAGTTCTTC.

Worth noting for this clone: A read error may account for a junction end that differs from germline. The CDR3 sequence: CASSIATAGEPQYF. Written as DNA, the CDR3 is TGTGCCAGTAGTATAGCAACCGCCGGAGAGCCCCAGTACTTC. The chain is built from TRBV19 and TRBJ2-5; D is undetermined. Germline CDR1 and CDR2: LNHDA and SQIVND (reference sequence). This CDR3 contains 14 residues.

The rearrangement joins TRBV30 to TRBJ1-5; 7 nucleotides match TRBD1. V was pared by 5 bases and J by 2 bases, with 12 bases of the junction left unmatched. The CDR3 length is 16 residues. Germline CDR1 is GTSNPN and CDR2 is SVGIG (reference sequence). In DNA, the CDR3 is TGTGCCTGGGCCCGAAAGACAGGGATGCGCAATCAGCCCCAGCATTTT. It encodes CAWARKTGMRNQPQHF.

This chain links TRBV30 with TRBJ1-1; D is ambiguous. In germline, CDR1 is GTSNPN, CDR2 SVGIG (reference sequence). This CDR3 spans 11 amino acids. Trimming left V 3 bases short and J 0 bases short, with 2 bases between. The CDR3 nucleotides read TGTGCCTGGAGCATGAACACTGAAGCTTTCTTT. This translates into CAWSMNTEAFF.

The gene calls are TRBV5-6 and TRBJ2-1, with D unresolved. The CDR3 is 12 residues long. With 0 bases removed from V and 6 bases from J, the gap between germline ends came to 4 bases. Germline loops: CDR1 SGHDT, CDR2 YYEEEE. The CDR3 DNA is TGTGCCAGCAGCTTGGGACCCAATGAGCAGTTCTTC. It yields the protein CASSLGPNEQFF.

This chain connects TRBV18 to TRBJ1-2; D gene uncertain. This CDR3 contains 15 residues. The germline gives CDR1 KGHSH, CDR2 LQKENI. The V and J ends lost 5 bases and 4 bases respectively, with 17 bases between them. The CDR3 DNA reads TGTGCCAGCTCATCGACGTCCTCCTGGGGCTATGGCTACACCTTC. Translation gives CASSSTSSWGYGYTF.

A few counts support this clone. The chain employs TRBV5-4 and TRBJ1-1, with D perhaps matching TRBD1 (5 bases). Trimming removed 1 base at V and 4 bases at J, with 11 bases between. The germline V gene has CDR1 SGHNT and CDR2 YYREEE (reference sequence). The CDR3 covers 14 residues. Here the CDR3 DNA reads TGTGCCAGCAGCTTGAATGTAGGGGTCACTGAAGCTTTCTTT. Its protein is CASSLNVGVTEAFF. The entire variable domain, with the rest obtained from reference TRBV5-4 and TRBJ1-1, is as follows: ETGVTQSPTHLIKTRGQQVTLRCSSQSGHNTVSWYQQALGQGPQFIFQYYREEENGRGNFPPRFSGLQFPNYSSELNVNALELDDSALYLCASSLNVGVTEAFFGQGTRLTVV.

The rearrangement joins TRBV7-2 to TRBJ2-2, with 10 positions matching TRBD1. J lost 6 bases, V lost 1 base, and 14 bases had no gene match. The germline V gene encodes CDR1 SGHTA and CDR2 FQGNSA. The CDR3 has 19 amino acids. The CDR3 here is CASSLGQGAGSSYAGELFF. The CDR3 bases are TGTGCCAGCAGCTTAGGACAGGGGGCGGGGTCTTCTTATGCCGGGGAGCTGTTTTTT.

The chain is built from TRBV11-2 and TRBJ2-2; no clear D. The V gene's germline CDR1 is SGHAT and CDR2 FQNNGV. Trimming took off 0 bases at V and 2 bases at J, with 7 bases between the two ends. CDR3 length equals 15 residues. The CDR3 reads CASSLESYNTGELFF. CDR3 nucleotide sequence: TGTGCCAGCAGCTTAGAGTCCTATAACACCGGGGAGCTGTTTTTT.

V is TRBV12-5 and J is TRBJ2-7, with TRBD1 matching over 7 bases. With 1 base clipped from V and 0 bases from J, the junction kept 0 bases outside the gene matches. CDR3 length equals 14 residues. CDR1 is LGHNT and CDR2 is FRNRAP in the germline V gene. CDR3 residues: CASGLGTGSYEQYF. CDR3 DNA sequence: TGTGCTAGTGGTTTGGGGACAGGCTCCTACGAGCAGTACTTC.

This clone was seen only once. The rearrangement links TRBV7-9 to TRBJ2-1, with 9 bases fitting TRBD1. The CDR3 has 16 residues. Germline values: CDR1 SEHNR, CDR2 FQNEAQ (reference sequence). After removal of 2 bases from V and 7 bases from J, the junction contained 9 bases not matched to a gene. CDR3 amino acids: CASSLRPGQGGNEQFF. The DNA for the CDR3 is TGTGCCAGCAGCTTACGTCCGGGACAGGGTGGAAATGAGCAGTTCTTC.

The chain combines TRBV6-4 with TRBJ1-2; maybe TRBD1 (5 bases). CDR1 and CDR2 (germline): MRHNA, SNTAGT. The CDR3 runs to 17 residues. With 9 bases removed from V and 4 bases from J, the gap between germline ends came to 27 bases. CDR3 sequence reads: CARTPTVSVEGSYGYTF. CDR3 nucleotides: TGTGCCAGGACACCGACAGTTTCAGTAGAGGGGTCCTATGGCTACACCTTC.

V gene TRBV29-1 combines with J gene TRBJ1-1; D gene unclear. CDR3 length: 12 residues. Germline V gene data show CDR1 as SQVTM and CDR2 as ANQGSEA. V lost 4 bases and J 2 bases, leaving 8 bases between the germline ends. The CDR3 DNA sequence: TGCAGCGTTGGGGCCTTCAACACTGAAGCTTTCTTT. It specifies CSVGAFNTEAFF. The full variable domain, its missing parts supplied by reference TRBV29-1 and TRBJ1-1, is SAVISQKPSRDICQRGTSLTIQCQVDSQVTMMFWYRQQPGQSLTLIATANQGSEATYESGFVIDKFPISRPNLTFSTLTVSNMSPEDSSIYLCSVGAFNTEAFFGQGTRLTVV.

V is TRBV6-5 and J is TRBJ2-5; 9 bases line up with TRBD1. CDR3 length: 15 residues. The V and J ends lost 6 bases and 4 bases, in that order; junction bases with no gene match: 9. The germline gives CDR1 MNHEY, CDR2 SVGAGI. CDR3 nucleotide sequence: TGTGCCAGCAGCTCCGGGACAGGGACTGTAGAGACCCAGTACTTC. It specifies CASSSGTGTVETQYF.

The chain joins TRBV28 to TRBJ1-2; no reliable D call. V lost 2 bases, J lost 5 bases, and 9 bases lay in between. Germline V gene lookup returns CDR1 MDHEN and CDR2 SYDVKM. CDR3 length: 13 amino acids. The DNA of the CDR3 is TGTGCCAGCAGTTTAGGTAGAGGGTATGGCTACACCTTC. This codes for CASSLGRGYGYTF.

This clone was observed once. This chain connects TRBV28 to TRBJ1-2; 10 bases are a match to TRBD1. The germline V gene encodes CDR1 MDHEN and CDR2 SYDVKM. The ends lost 3 bases at V and 7 bases at J; junction bases unmatched: 11. CDR3 size: 16 residues. This CDR3 is CASSFGGQGQMVGYTF. The CDR3 region has the DNA TGTGCCAGCAGTTTTGGGGGACAGGGGCAGATGGTTGGCTACACCTTC.

The chain has TRBV6-1 and TRBJ2-6; no definite D call. V lost 4 bases and J lost 0, with 1 base in between. Germline CDR1 and CDR2: MNHNS and SASEGT. The CDR3 totals 13 residues. The CDR3 DNA reads as TGTGCCAGCAGTGGCTCTGGGGCCAACGTCCTGACTTTC. It translates to CASSGSGANVLTF.

The chain carries TRBV7-9 and TRBJ2-5; maybe TRBD1 (5 bases). This CDR3 region has 11 residues. Trimming pared 3 bases from V and 7 bases from J, leaving 6 bases between. Germline loops: CDR1 SEHNR, CDR2 FQNEAQ (reference sequence). CDR3 sequence (DNA): TGTGCCAGCAGCTTCCAGGGGACCCAGTACTTC. Translating gives CASSFQGTQYF. The full variable domain, completed using reference TRBV7-9 and TRBJ2-5, is DTGVSQNPRHKITKRGQNVTFRCDPISEHNRLYWYRQTLGQGPEFLTYFQNEAQLEKSRLLSDRFSAERPKGSFSTLEIQRTEQGDSAMYLCASSFQGTQYFGPGTRLLVL.

CDR3 in amino acids: CASSLDSNYEQYF. The CDR3 DNA follows: TGTGCCAGCAGTCTTGATTCGAACTACGAGCAGTACTTC. The chain carries TRBV7-9 and TRBJ2-7; unclear D gene. The CDR3 sequence is 13 residues long. The V end lost 6 bases, the J end lost 3 bases, and 12 bases lay between the germline ends. Germline values: CDR1 SEHNR, CDR2 FQNEAQ (reference sequence).